This T cell receptor (beta chain) derives from a study of CD8 T cells in Susac syndrome (dated by TCRdb to about 2019). Background for the entire study: Repertoire sequencing was used to test whether CD8+ T cell activation and differentiation in Susac syndrome was antigen driven. Broader findings and caveats from the paper: The number of individuals in the TCR sequencing and HLA analysis was acknowledged as relatively small.

Trimming takes 5 bases from V and 7 bases from J, and the germline ends sit 19 bases apart. The germline V gene (reference sequence) gives CDR1 as DFQATT and CDR2 as SNEGSKA. The CDR3 has 14 amino acids, counting the end cysteine and phenylalanine. The retained sequence is limited to the CDR3, 42 bases, with the frame set at the first base. On this clonotype: No cognate antigen has been identified for it. Per-nucleotide qualities are absent, and no much larger clonotype sits a single base away.

Peripheral blood CD8+ and CD4+ T cells from healthy donors, Susac syndrome patients and multiple sclerosis patients were profiled using high-throughput TCR beta sequencing. Healthy donors were included as age- and sex-matched controls. CD8+ TEMRA cells were enriched by FACS, while bulk CD8+ and CD4+ T cells were purified by magnetic negative isolation. Blood was collected in EDTA tubes and processed within 24 hours, with PBMCs isolated through density gradient centrifugation. PBMCs intended for TCR sequencing were cryopreserved in liquid nitrogen and were subsequently thawed in a 37 degrees C water bath. The sorted or isolated CD4+, CD8+ and CD8+ TEMRA cells reached a purity of at least 90%. RNA was extracted with the RNeasy kit and about 0.45 to 1 ug was reverse transcribed using random hexamers. The immunoSEQ multiplex PCR assay, covering 54 Vbeta and 13 Jbeta segments, was used to amplify TCR beta CDR3 regions. To correct PCR amplification bias, a synthetic template baseline was used for both primer optimization and computational correction. Processing in the source paper ran as follows. Only productive sequences were kept, with reads annotated to V, D and J genes according to IMGT and analyzed in immunoSEQ Analyzer. Clonality was computed as one minus Shannon entropy normalized by log2 of the number of productive unique sequences. For each patient and control, public and private clones were evaluated within the 100 most prevalent clones. Clones were defined as Susac-specific if absent from the healthy and MS cohorts, from roughly 1,100 published viral clones and from other ImmuneACCESS disease sequences. TCRdb reworked the public reads: Q25 trimming with fastp, MiXCR clone assembly, productive beta chains retained. Identical CDR3 protein sequences are pooled into one entry, listed with their most common genes and DNA. It is TCRdb's table, rather than the study itself, that gives the V and J calls and clone size. The sample table shows about 120,000 distinct CDR3 sequences, and 85% to 95% are seen once. The biggest ten clones account for about 0.14% of the sample.

This TCR derives from a human donor in good health. The rearranged chain carries TRBV20-1 and TRBJ2-3, with TRBD1 as a weak D call on 6 bases. Specimen: CD4+ T cells from PBMCs. At the DNA level, the sequence is TGCAGTGCTGTTACCGGGACCAGGGGTAATACGCAGTATTTT. Translation gives CSAVTGTRGNTQYF.